Below, 21 T cell receptor beta chains from the same sample are listed, as sequenced in a study of technical replicates of blood from a handful of donors. Profiled with immunoSEQ multiplex PCR; TCRdb holds only in-frame clones, not every one. Of 50,000 or so clones detected, around nine tenths appear once; the ten largest clones hold under 4%. Sequencing was done on a sample of PBMCs. Receptors were obtained from a human donor in good health. Some clones in this sample may be carry-over from other donors' samples.

The genes are TRBV4-1 and TRBJ1-5; TRBD1 agrees at 9 bases. Germline lookup yields CDR1 MGHRA and CDR2 YSYEKL. This CDR3 comprises 16 residues. V trimming: 4 bases; J trimming: 1 base; junction bases outside the gene matches: 5. The CDR3 DNA sequence: TGCGCCAGCAGCCCGGGACAGGGCCCCAGCAATCAGCCCCAGCATTTT. It is translated as CASSPGQGPSNQPQHF.

The rearrangement uses TRBV6-1 and TRBJ1-3; maybe TRBD1 (5 bases). Trimming took 8 bases from V and 2 from J, leaving 13 bases between them. Germline assignment: CDR1 MNHNS and CDR2 SASEGT. CDR3 size: 14 residues. This CDR3 reads CASLGHTAGNTIYF. The DNA of the CDR3 is TGTGCCAGCCTAGGACACACGGCTGGAAACACCATATATTTT.

This rearrangement joins TRBV19 to TRBJ2-7; 7 nucleotides agree with TRBD1. There are 14 residues in the CDR3. Germline trimming cut 4 bases from V and 2 bases from J; bases unmatched to any gene: 5. Looked up from germline, CDR1 is LNHDA and CDR2 is SQIVND (reference sequence). The CDR3 sequence is CASSSQGQPYEQYF. In nucleotides, the CDR3 is TGTGCCAGTAGTAGTCAGGGACAGCCCTACGAGCAGTACTTC.

V gene TRBV10-3 combines with J gene TRBJ1-1, with 7 bases fitting TRBD1. The CDR3 length is 15 residues. The germline V gene encodes CDR1 ENHRY and CDR2 SYGVKD. J lost 0 bases, V lost 3 bases, and 4 bases had no gene match. CDR3 sequence: CAISDPQGMNTEAFF. Here the CDR3 DNA reads TGTGCCATCAGTGACCCACAGGGGATGAACACTGAAGCTTTCTTT.

CDR3 loop: CASSLFTLAGTTDTQYF. The CDR3 DNA reads as TGTGCCAGCAGCTTATTCACACTAGCGGGAACCACAGATACGCAGTATTTT. The chain is built from TRBV7-8 and TRBJ2-3; 10 nucleotides line up with TRBD2. The CDR3 has 17 residues. CDR1 is SGHVS, CDR2 FQNEAQ, per germline. With 2 bases clipped from V and 2 bases from J, the junction kept 7 bases outside the gene matches.

V usage is TRBV4-3 and J usage is TRBJ1-2; 8 bases map to TRBD1. Trimming removed 0 bases from V and 2 bases from J; junction bases left unmatched: 8. The germline V gene has CDR1 LGHNA and CDR2 YSLEER. The CDR3 loop spans 17 amino acids. Written as DNA, the CDR3 is TGCGCCAGCAGCCAAGATCACCCGACAGGGGAAAACTATGGCTACACCTTC. Amino acid sequence: CASSQDHPTGENYGYTF.

The rearrangement joins TRBV4-3 to TRBJ2-5, with D possibly matching TRBD2 (6 bases). Looked up from germline, CDR1 is LGHNA and CDR2 is YSLEER. CDR3 length equals 15 residues. Trimming shortened V by 0 bases and J by 5 bases, and 13 bases separated the two germline ends. CDR3 sequence: CASSQDPRRGETQYF. The DNA for the CDR3 is TGCGCCAGCAGCCAAGATCCGCGGAGGGGTGAGACCCAGTACTTC.

This chain links TRBV4-1 with TRBJ2-2, with a weak D call TRBD2 (6 bases). The V gene's germline CDR1 is MGHRA and CDR2 YSYEKL. Trimming stripped 6 bases from V and 2 bases from J, with 13 bases between. The CDR3 consists of 15 residues. The CDR3 region has the DNA TGCGCCAGCAGTCTCGGACTAACCAACACCGGGGAGCTGTTTTTT. This codes for CASSLGLTNTGELFF.

In this sample, this clone turned up once. The chain joins TRBV5-6 to TRBJ2-2, with 7 nucleotides matching TRBD1. The V gene end was trimmed by 0 bases and the J gene end by 8 bases; junction bases not matched to a gene: 7. CDR1 is SGHDT and CDR2 is YYEEEE in the germline V gene. This CDR3 spans 15 amino acids. The DNA for the CDR3 is TGTGCCAGCAGCTTGGTAGGGGGCGAGGCTGGGGAGCTGTTTTTT. It encodes CASSLVGGEAGELFF.

The chain employs TRBV5-8 and TRBJ1-2; the D is unclear. Germline V gene sequence: CDR1 SGHTS, CDR2 YDEGEE. This CDR3 is 15 amino acids long. The V and J ends lost 4 bases and 4 bases respectively, with 17 bases between them. The DNA for the CDR3 is TGTGCCAGCAGCACCGAGGGCAGATGGACCTATGGCTACACCTTC. Protein sequence: CASSTEGRWTYGYTF.

This sequence joins TRBV4-3 and TRBJ1-5; no clear D gene. The CDR3 length is 15 residues. Germline assignment: CDR1 LGHNA and CDR2 YSLEER. V lost 1 base and J 3 bases, leaving 10 bases between the germline ends. The CDR3 nucleotides are TGCGCCAGCAGCCAAGGAACGGGGTACAATCAGCCCCAGCATTTT. Translating gives CASSQGTGYNQPQHF.

V and J are TRBV29-1 and TRBJ2-7; 10 nucleotides agree with TRBD1. The CDR3 is 13 residues long. Trimming took 6 bases from V and 4 from J; bases not matched to a gene: 6. Germline lookup yields CDR1 SQVTM and CDR2 ANQGSEA. DNA for the CDR3: TGCAGCGTCGCGGGACAGGGGATATACGAGCAGTACTTC. Translating gives CSVAGQGIYEQYF.

This clone showed up just a few times. The chain couples TRBV27 to TRBJ2-2, with 10 bases lining up with TRBD2. Trimming cost V 4 bases and J 4 bases; bases outside gene matches: 6. The CDR3 spans 16 residues. Looked up from germline, CDR1 is MNHEY and CDR2 is SMNVEV (reference sequence). The chain's CDR3 is CASSSPSGSPTGELFF. CDR3 DNA: TGTGCCAGCAGTTCCCCTAGCGGGAGCCCCACCGGGGAGCTGTTTTTT.

This sequence joins TRBV5-5 and TRBJ2-7; the match to TRBD2 covers 10 bases. CDR3 size: 18 residues. With 3 bases clipped from V and 3 bases from J, the junction kept 15 bases outside the gene matches. Germline V gene sequence: CDR1 SGHKS, CDR2 YYEKEE (reference sequence). The DNA for the CDR3 is TGTGCCAGCAGCTCCCTCCCTCCACCCGGACTAGCGGTCTACGAGCAGTACTTC. Protein: CASSSLPPPGLAVYEQYF.

The chain uses TRBV27 and TRBJ1-5; D is uncertain. The length of the CDR3 is 19 residues. Germline V lookup: CDR1 MNHEY, CDR2 SMNVEV (reference sequence). Trimming pared 4 bases from V and 0 bases from J, leaving 22 bases between. The CDR3 loop reads CASSYHQKWGELSNQPQHF. CDR3 DNA: TGTGCCAGCAGTTACCACCAGAAATGGGGAGAACTTAGCAATCAGCCCCAGCATTTT.

The chain is built from TRBV15 and TRBJ2-1; 8 bases agree with TRBD2. V trimming: 2 bases; J trimming: 6 bases; junction bases outside the gene matches: 9. The germline gives CDR1 LNHNV, CDR2 YYDKDF (reference sequence). The CDR3 sequence is 16 residues long. This CDR3 is CATSRPGSGRSNEQFF. The CDR3 coding sequence is TGTGCCACCAGCAGACCGGGCAGCGGGAGATCCAATGAGCAGTTCTTC.

The chain is built from TRBV30 and TRBJ2-2, with D maybe TRBD2 (5 bases). Germline V gene lookup returns CDR1 GTSNPN and CDR2 SVGIG (reference sequence). The CDR3 sequence is 15 residues long. V was clipped by 0 bases and J by 4 bases, with 12 bases between them. The CDR3 protein is CAWSVGLAATGELFF. DNA for the CDR3: TGTGCCTGGAGTGTAGGGCTAGCTGCCACCGGGGAGCTGTTTTTT.

The chain couples TRBV9 to TRBJ2-2; 7 nucleotides line up with TRBD1. CDR1 and CDR2 from the germline V gene are SGDLS and YYNGEE. This CDR3 has 16 amino acids. V shed 0 bases, J shed 7 bases, and the junction held 9 bases outside the gene matches. This CDR3 is CASSVATGSKDGELFF. The CDR3 nucleotides are TGTGCCAGCAGCGTAGCGACAGGGAGTAAAGACGGGGAGCTGTTTTTT.

V and J are TRBV7-9 and TRBJ1-1, with D unclear. Trimming pared 5 bases from V and 4 bases from J, leaving 8 bases between. This CDR3 has 12 residues. Germline V lookup: CDR1 SEHNR, CDR2 FQNEAQ (reference sequence). CDR3 in amino acids: CASSNEGTEAFF. CDR3 nucleotide sequence: TGTGCCAGCAGCAACGAGGGCACTGAAGCTTTCTTT. Filled out from reference TRBV7-9 and TRBJ1-1, the complete variable domain reads DTGVSQNPRHKITKRGQNVTFRCDPISEHNRLYWYRQTLGQGPEFLTYFQNEAQLEKSRLLSDRFSAERPKGSFSTLEIQRTEQGDSAMYLCASSNEGTEAFFGQGTRLTVV.

The chain links TRBV30 to TRBJ2-1; 15 bases map to TRBD2. Trimming at V came to 0 bases and at J to 7 bases, leaving 4 bases not matched to a gene. The CDR3 contains 16 residues. Germline loops: CDR1 GTSNPN, CDR2 SVGIG (reference sequence). This CDR3 is CAWSVVGTSGRNEQFF. In nucleotides, the CDR3 is TGTGCCTGGAGTGTTGTCGGGACTAGCGGGAGGAATGAGCAGTTCTTC.

The chain carries TRBV30 and TRBJ1-3; no definite D call. Germline V gives CDR1 GTSNPN, CDR2 SVGIG (reference sequence). The CDR3 runs 12 residues. The germline V and J ends were trimmed by 3 bases and 7 bases, with 10 bases remaining between them. This CDR3 reads CAWSPGINTIYF. The CDR3 region has the DNA TGTGCCTGGAGCCCGGGGATTAACACCATATATTTT.